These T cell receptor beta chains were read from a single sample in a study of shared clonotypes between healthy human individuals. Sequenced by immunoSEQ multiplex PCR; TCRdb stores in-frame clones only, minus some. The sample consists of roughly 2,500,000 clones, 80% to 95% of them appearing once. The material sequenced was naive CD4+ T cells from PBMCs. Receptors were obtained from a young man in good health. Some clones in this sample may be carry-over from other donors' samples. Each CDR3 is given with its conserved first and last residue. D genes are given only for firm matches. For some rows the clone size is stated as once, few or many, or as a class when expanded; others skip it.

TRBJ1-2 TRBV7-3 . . CASSSSAGVFMTF TGTGCCAGCAGCTCATCGGCGGGGGTTTTTATGACCTTC
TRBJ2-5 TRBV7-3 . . CASSSGPGAQYF TGTGCCAGCAGCTCCGGACCCGGGGCCCAGTACTTC
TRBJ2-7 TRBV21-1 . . CASSKAEGGGRTHEQYF TGTGCCAGCAGCAAAGCTGAAGGGGGCGGGAGAACCCACGAGCAGTACTTC
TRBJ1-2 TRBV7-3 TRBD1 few CASSKDRGYGYTF TGTGCCAGCAGCAAGGACAGGGGCTATGGCTACACCTTC
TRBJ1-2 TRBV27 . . CASSLRSNPSGYTF TGTGCCAGCAGTTTACGGAGTAATCCGTCTGGCTACACCTTC
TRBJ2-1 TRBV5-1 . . CASSPVSGVYNEQFF TGCGCCAGCAGCCCTGTTTCGGGAGTCTACAATGAGCAGTTCTTC
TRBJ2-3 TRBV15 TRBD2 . CATSRELAGGDTQYF TGTGCCACCAGCAGAGAACTAGCGGGAGGCGATACGCAGTATTTT
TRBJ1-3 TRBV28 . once CASSNPIISSNTIYF TGTGCCAGCAGCAATCCGATAATATCCTCGAACACCATATATTTT
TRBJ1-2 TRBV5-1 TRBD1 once CASSPTTPTGSYGYTF TGCGCCAGCAGCCCCACGACCCCGACAGGGTCCTATGGCTACACCTTC
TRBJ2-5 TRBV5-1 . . CASSLGGGETQYF TGCGCCAGCAGCTTGGGTGGAGGGGAGACCCAGTACTTC
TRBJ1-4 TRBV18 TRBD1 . CASSPLAGTGNEKLFF TGTGCCAGCTCACCACTCGCCGGGACAGGGAATGAAAAACTGTTTTTT
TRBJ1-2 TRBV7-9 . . CASSLALQPYGYTF TGTGCCAGCAGCTTAGCGCTACAGCCCTATGGCTACACCTTC
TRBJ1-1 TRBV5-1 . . CASSLEARMNTEAFF TGCGCCAGCAGCTTGGAGGCCAGGATGAACACTGAAGCTTTCTTT
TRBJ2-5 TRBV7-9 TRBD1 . CASSPGQGSSETQYF TGTGCCAGCAGCCCTGGACAGGGTAGTTCAGAGACCCAGTACTTC
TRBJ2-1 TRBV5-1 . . CASSLGVAEAVYNEQFF TGCGCCAGCAGCTTGGGGGTAGCGGAGGCGGTCTACAATGAGCAGTTCTTC
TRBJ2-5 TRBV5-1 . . CASSLDRTWETQYF TGCGCCAGCAGCTTGGACAGGACCTGGGAGACCCAGTACTTC
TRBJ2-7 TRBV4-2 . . CASSPRGSGYEQYF TGTGCCAGCAGCCCACGGGGTTCGGGATACGAGCAGTACTTC
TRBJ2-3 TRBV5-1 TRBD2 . CASSFRTGLAGTDTQYF TGCGCCAGCAGCTTTCGAACCGGACTAGCGGGCACAGATACGCAGTATTTT
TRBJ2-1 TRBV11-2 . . CASSRGTIGYYNEQFF TGTGCCAGCAGCCGCGGAACGATAGGTTACTACAATGAGCAGTTCTTC
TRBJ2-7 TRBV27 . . CASSLNPAKPYEQYF TGTGCCAGCAGTTTAAATCCCGCCAAACCCTACGAGCAGTACTTC
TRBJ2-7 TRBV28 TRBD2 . CASSSPGEGSYEQYF TGTGCCAGCAGTTCCCCGGGGGAGGGCTCCTACGAGCAGTACTTC
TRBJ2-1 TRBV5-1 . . CASSSGTPTYNEQFF TGCGCCAGCAGTTCGGGGACACCAACGTACAATGAGCAGTTCTTC
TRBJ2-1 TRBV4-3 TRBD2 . CASSRIAGSYNEQFF TGCGCCAGCAGCCGAATAGCGGGATCCTACAATGAGCAGTTCTTC
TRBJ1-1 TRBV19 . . CASSTLADGTEAFF TGTGCCAGTAGTACCCTAGCCGATGGCACTGAAGCTTTCTTT
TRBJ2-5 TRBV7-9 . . CASSLDSEVGFEETQYF TGTGCCAGCAGCTTAGACTCCGAGGTTGGTTTTGAAGAGACCCAGTACTTC
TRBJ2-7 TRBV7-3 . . CASSFLALTRVRGSYEQYF TGTGCCAGCAGCTTCCTCGCCCTCACCCGGGTCAGGGGCTCCTACGAGCAGTACTTC
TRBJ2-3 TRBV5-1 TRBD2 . CASSWGLAGSDTQYF TGCGCCAGCAGCTGGGGACTAGCGGGATCAGATACGCAGTATTTT
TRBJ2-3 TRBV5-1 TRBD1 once CASSFGQATDTQYF TGCGCCAGCAGCTTCGGACAGGCCACAGATACGCAGTATTTT
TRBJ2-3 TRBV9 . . CASSDVGGGDQAGLDTQYF TGTGCCAGCAGCGATGTAGGAGGGGGCGACCAGGCCGGGTTGGATACGCAGTATTTT
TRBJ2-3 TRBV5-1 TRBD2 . CASSLASSGASTDTQYF TGCGCCAGCAGCTTGGCTTCTAGCGGGGCTAGCACAGATACGCAGTATTTT
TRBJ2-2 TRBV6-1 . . CASSAQPVETGELFF TGTGCCAGCAGTGCCCAGCCGGTGGAAACCGGGGAGCTGTTTTTT
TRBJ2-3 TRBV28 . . CARRYSACSPPVRDTQYF TGTGCCAGGCGATATTCGGCCTGTTCGCCGCCGGTGAGAGATACGCAGTATTTT
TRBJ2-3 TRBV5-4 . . CASSLQGATDTQYF TGTGCCAGCAGCTTGCAGGGCGCGACAGATACGCAGTATTTT
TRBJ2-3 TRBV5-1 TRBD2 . CASSLAGTSGSLGTDTQYF TGCGCCAGCAGCCTAGCCGGGACTAGCGGGAGTTTGGGCACAGATACGCAGTATTTT
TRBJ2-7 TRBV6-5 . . CASRGAYEQYF TGTGCCAGCAGGGGGGCCTACGAGCAGTACTTC
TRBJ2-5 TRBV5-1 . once CASSLVVDLETQYF TGCGCCAGCAGCCTGGTGGTTGACCTGGAGACCCAGTACTTC
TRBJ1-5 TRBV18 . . CASSQLRQASNQPQHF TGTGCCAGCTCCCAGCTGCGGCAAGCTAGCAATCAGCCCCAGCATTTT
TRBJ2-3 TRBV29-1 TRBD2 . CSVVAGARDTQYF TGCAGCGTTGTAGCGGGAGCTCGCGATACGCAGTATTTT
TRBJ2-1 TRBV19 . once CASSPRREPYNEQFF TGTGCCAGTAGCCCCCGCCGGGAACCCTACAATGAGCAGTTCTTC
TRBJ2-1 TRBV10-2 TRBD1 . CASSEGQVYNEQFF TGCGCCAGCAGTGAGGGACAGGTTTACAATGAGCAGTTCTTC
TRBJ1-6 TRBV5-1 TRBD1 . CASTPVTGDSPLHF TGCGCCAGCACCCCCGTGACAGGGGATTCACCCCTCCACTTT
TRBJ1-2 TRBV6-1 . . CASSDDPLGGYTF TGTGCCAGCAGTGATGACCCCCTGGGGGGCTACACCTTC
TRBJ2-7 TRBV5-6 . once CASSSPGFLEQYF TGTGCCAGCAGCTCCCCCGGCTTTCTCGAGCAGTACTTC
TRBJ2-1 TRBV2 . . CATAGQGPYNEQFF TGTGCCACTGCTGGTCAGGGCCCCTACAATGAGCAGTTCTTC
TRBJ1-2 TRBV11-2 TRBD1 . CASSHTGGGYGYTF TGTGCCAGCAGCCATACAGGGGGCGGCTATGGCTACACCTTC
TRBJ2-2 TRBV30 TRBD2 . CAWSVLFGRNAGELFF TGTGCCTGGAGTGTACTTTTCGGGAGGAACGCCGGGGAGCTGTTTTTT
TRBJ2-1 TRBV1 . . CTSIPVSPSGIYNEQFF TGCACCAGCATCCCTGTTTCTCCTAGCGGGATCTACAATGAGCAGTTCTTC
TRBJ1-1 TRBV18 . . CASSPIGGITEAFF TGTGCCAGCTCACCAATCGGAGGCATCACTGAAGCTTTCTTT
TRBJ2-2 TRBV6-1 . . CASGGELFF TGTGCCAGCGGCGGGGAGCTGTTTTTT
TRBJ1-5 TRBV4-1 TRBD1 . CASSPGQDNQPQHF TGCGCCAGCAGCCCGGGACAGGACAATCAGCCCCAGCATTTT